This T cell receptor beta chain comes out of a study of cytomegalovirus exposure and HLA in healthy donors. Study results and caveats: Cytomegalovirus association was assigned to about 150 TCR beta chains.

Only a few counts were recorded for this clone. Its antigen is undetermined. The assay was immunoSEQ multiplex PCR, and TCRdb's table has in-frame clones only and misses some. Of about 44,000 clones listed, approximately 93% are singletons. V was clipped by 6 bases and J by 5 bases, with 16 bases between them. Looked up from germline, CDR1 is MDHEN and CDR2 is SYDVKM. The CDR3 consists of 14 residues. The clonotype comes from a woman aged 18-29 years in good health and CMV-seronegative. The specimen sequenced was PBMCs. The chain couples TRBV28 to TRBJ1-2; TRBD1 is a possible D gene (6 bases). CDR3: CASRTGTLIYGYTF. CDR3 bases: TGTGCCAGCAGGACCGGGACACTGATTTATGGCTACACCTTC.